One sample yielded the 9 T cell receptor beta chains listed below, sequenced in a study of blood T cell repertoires in COVID-19. The method was immunoSEQ multiplex PCR; TCRdb's version includes in-frame clones alone and lacks a portion of them. The sample includes 65,000 to 85,000 clones, around 87% of them seen just once. Sequenced sample: peripheral blood. The source of these receptors is a woman aged 18 to 35 with acute or convalescent COVID-19.

The rearrangement uses TRBV7-2 and TRBJ1-2, with D unclear. With 3 bases removed from V and 8 bases from J, the gap between germline ends came to 16 bases. CDR1 and CDR2 (germline): SGHTA, FQGNSA. The CDR3 extends over 14 amino acids. The CDR3 is CASSFGGWTGGYTF. For the CDR3, the DNA is TGTGCCAGCAGCTTTGGTGGATGGACGGGAGGCTACACCTTC.

V usage is TRBV5-6 and J usage is TRBJ2-1; TRBD1 aligns across 10 bases. Trimming at V came to 7 bases and at J to 3 bases, leaving 4 bases not matched to a gene. Germline lookup yields CDR1 SGHDT and CDR2 YYEEEE. The CDR3 loop spans 14 amino acids. The CDR3, as DNA: TGTGCCAGCTTCCGGGACAGGGGCTACAATGAGCAGTTCTTC. This sequence encodes CASFRDRGYNEQFF. Complete variable domain (other parts from reference TRBV5-6 and TRBJ2-1): DAGVTQSPTHLIKTRGQQVTLRCSPKSGHDTVSWYQQALGQGPQFIFQYYEEEERQRGNFPDRFSGHQFPNYSSELNVNALLLGDSALYLCASFRDRGYNEQFFGPGTRLTVL.

The CDR3, as DNA: TGCGCCAGCAAAGACAGCTCTGGGGCCAACGTCCTGACTTTC. Residues: CASKDSSGANVLTF. The chain links TRBV5-1 to TRBJ2-6, with a possible D match to TRBD1 (5 bases). Germline-derived CDR1 and CDR2 are SGHRS and YFSETQ. CDR3 size: 14 residues. Trimming took off 6 bases at V and 0 bases at J, with 7 bases between the two ends.

The rearrangement joins TRBV6-1 to TRBJ1-4, with D perhaps matching TRBD1 (5 bases). Germline CDR1 and CDR2: MNHNS and SASEGT. The CDR3 consists of 17 residues. V was clipped by 2 bases and J by 4 bases, with 17 bases between them. The CDR3 loop is CASSEQSQGSGNEKLFF. The CDR3 nucleotides are TGTGCCAGCAGTGAACAAAGTCAGGGATCGGGTAATGAAAAACTGTTTTTT.

The chain's CDR3 is CASSRDREAYGYTF. In DNA, the CDR3 is TGTGCCAGCAGTCGGGACAGGGAGGCCTATGGCTACACCTTC. The V gene is TRBV6-5, the J gene TRBJ1-2, with 9 bases matching TRBD1. After removal of 5 bases from V and 4 bases from J, the junction contained 5 bases not matched to a gene. This CDR3 region has 14 residues. From germline, CDR1 is MNHEY and CDR2 SVGAGI.

Written as DNA, the CDR3 is TGTGCCAGCAAGGGACAGAATACTAATGAAAAACTGTTTTTT. It yields the protein CASKGQNTNEKLFF. The V and J genes are TRBV2 and TRBJ1-4, with 7 bases matching TRBD1. CDR3 length equals 14 residues. The V gene's germline CDR1 is SNHLY and CDR2 FYNNEI. The junction had 4 bases not matched to a gene; V was cut back by 7 bases and J by 2 bases.

This chain links TRBV16 with TRBJ2-1, with D perhaps matching TRBD2 (5 bases). Germline V gene data show CDR1 as KGHSY and CDR2 as FQNENV. Trimming took 2 bases from V and 8 from J, leaving 19 bases between them. This CDR3 region has 16 residues. The CDR3 DNA reads TGTGCCAGCAGCCAAGCTACCTCCGGACTGGACGATGAGCAGTTCTTC. Its translation is CASSQATSGLDDEQFF.

The chain combines TRBV7-9 with TRBJ2-5, with 8 bases fitting TRBD2. The CDR3 runs to 15 residues. Per the germline V gene, CDR1 is SEHNR and CDR2 is FQNEAQ (reference sequence). V gave up 5 bases and J gave up 5 bases; unmatched junction bases: 10. The CDR3 loop reads CASSDKREWMETQYF. The CDR3 region has the DNA TGTGCCAGCAGCGACAAGCGGGAGTGGATGGAGACCCAGTACTTC.

The CDR3 coding sequence is TGTGCCAGCAGTTACGCAGCTGAAGCTTTCTTT. Amino acids: CASSYAAEAFF. The rearrangement uses TRBV6-6 and TRBJ1-1; D is ambiguous. CDR1 is MNHNY and CDR2 is SVGAGI in the germline V gene (reference sequence). Trimming took 2 bases from V and 6 from J, leaving 4 bases between them. The CDR3 extends over 11 amino acids.